This TCR beta chain was sequenced for a study of PD-1 blockade in classical Hodgkin lymphoma. Study-level points and caveats: A significant rise in TCR diversity by C4D1 was seen for CD4+ but not CD8+ cells. Diminished baseline TCR diversity has been reported in newly diagnosed patients relative to healthy donors.

Turning to this clone: The antigen is not known.

Sequencing was performed with immunoSEQ multiplex PCR; in TCRdb, only in-frame clones are kept and a portion is missing. Of about 54,000 clones listed, approximately 90% are singletons. The V and J ends lost 1 base and 2 bases respectively, with 11 bases between them. This CDR3 spans 15 amino acids. Germline V CDR1 and CDR2: MNHNS, SASEGT. There was relapse after autologous stem cell transplantation in every patient, and there was variation in brentuximab vedotin exposure. The source of this sequence is a human donor with classical Hodgkin lymphoma. The chain has TRBV6-1 and TRBJ2-5, with D maybe TRBD1 (5 bases). The sample here was peripheral blood mononuclear cells (PBMCs), taken before the second cycle of nivolumab. The CDR3 DNA is TGTGCCAGCAGTGAAGGTAAGGGGTTACAAGAGACCCAGTACTTC. It translates to CASSEGKGLQETQYF.